This T cell receptor beta chain emerged from a study of early T cells in non-severe SARS-CoV-2 infection. Whole-study context: The input, bulk RNA from unsorted whole blood, was sequenced, and chains were unpaired.

Findings and caveats of the study: Lookups in VDJdb leaned toward anti-spike CD8 responses and missed private and CD4 specificities.

Worth noting for this clonotype: Its antigen is not known.

The J segment lost 2 bases and the V segment lost 1 base, leaving 8 bases of the junction unmatched. The CDR3 loop spans 17 amino acids. Germline loops: CDR1 SGHVS, CDR2 FQNEAQ. Unique molecular identifiers tagged individual cDNA molecules. TCRdb used MiXCR to reprocess the 5' RACE reads, holding one entry per CDR3 protein. The data contain fewer than 85,000 distinct CDR3 sequences, roughly 15% of them singletons. This sequence originates from an adult who was a healthcare worker with PCR-confirmed SARS-CoV-2 infection or an uninfected control (not recorded which). This chain links TRBV7-8 with TRBJ1-2; TRBD1 aligns across 9 bases. The sequencing input was whole blood. CDR3 sequence (DNA): TGTGCCAGCAGCTTAGGGACAGGGGTCTTCATGAACTATGGCTACACCTTC. Translating it yields CASSLGTGVFMNYGYTF.